This T cell receptor beta chain stems from a study of a mutant IDH1 vaccine in newly diagnosed glioma. Study details: Vaccinations were initiated 4-6 weeks following radiotherapy alone, or were given together with temozolomide cycles.

Generated by immunoSEQ multiplex PCR, the TCRdb table keeps only in-frame clones and is missing some. Of 35,000 to 45,000 clones in the sample, 81% were seen once. This clone has more than one count but fewer than ten. Its antigen remains unidentified. The CDR3 spans 16 residues. V lost 2 bases to trimming and J lost 5 bases, with 19 bases between them. Whole-study findings and limits: Pseudoprogression seemed unlinked to shifts in top peripheral T cell clonotypes. Immune responses arising from the vaccine appeared in about 92% of patients.

The time point: week 5, during vaccination. The investigators gave 300 ug of mutant IDH1 20-mer peptide in each vaccine dose, together with topical imiquimod. This TCR came from a man in his forties or fifties with glioma. Sequenced material: PBMCs, taken from a glioma patient whose treatment included an IDH1 peptide vaccine. The chain combines TRBV23-1 with TRBJ2-7; tentatively, D is TRBD1 (6 bases). TRBV23-1 is marked as an open reading frame, function uncertain. CDR3 protein: CASSQGVTGKGHEQYF. CDR3 DNA: TGCGCCAGCAGTCAAGGTGTTACAGGGAAGGGCCACGAGCAGTACTTC.